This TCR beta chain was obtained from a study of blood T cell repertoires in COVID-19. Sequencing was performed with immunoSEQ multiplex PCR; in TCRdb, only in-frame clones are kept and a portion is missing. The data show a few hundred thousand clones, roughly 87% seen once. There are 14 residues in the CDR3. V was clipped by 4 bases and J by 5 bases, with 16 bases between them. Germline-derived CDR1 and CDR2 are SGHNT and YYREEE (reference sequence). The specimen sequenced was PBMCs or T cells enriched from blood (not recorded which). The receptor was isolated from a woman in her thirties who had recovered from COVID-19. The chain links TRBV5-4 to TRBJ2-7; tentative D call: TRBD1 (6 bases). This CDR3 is CASSPFQGSDEQYF. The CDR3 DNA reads TGTGCCAGCAGCCCGTTCCAGGGGAGCGACGAGCAGTACTTC.